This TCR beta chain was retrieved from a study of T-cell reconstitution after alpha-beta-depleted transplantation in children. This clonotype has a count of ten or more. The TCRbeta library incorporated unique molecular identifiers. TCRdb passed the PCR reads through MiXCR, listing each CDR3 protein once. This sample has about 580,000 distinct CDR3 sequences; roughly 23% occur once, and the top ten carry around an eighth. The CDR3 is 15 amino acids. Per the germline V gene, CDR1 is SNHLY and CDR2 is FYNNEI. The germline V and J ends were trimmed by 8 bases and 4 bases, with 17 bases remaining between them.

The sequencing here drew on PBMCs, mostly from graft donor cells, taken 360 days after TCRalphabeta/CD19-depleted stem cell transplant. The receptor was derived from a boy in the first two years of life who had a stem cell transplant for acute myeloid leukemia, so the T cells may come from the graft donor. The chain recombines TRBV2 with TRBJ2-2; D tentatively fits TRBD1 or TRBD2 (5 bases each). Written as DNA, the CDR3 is TGTGCCAGCGGGGCAGGGATTGAGGGCACCGGGGAGCTGTTTTTT. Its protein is CASGAGIEGTGELFF.